A selection of T cell receptor beta chains follows, all from one sample in a study of blood T cell repertoires in COVID-19. The table came from immunoSEQ multiplex PCR; TCRdb's copy has only in-frame clones and leaves some out. The sample shows about 300,000 clones, 70% to 90% of them seen only once. Sequencing was carried out using PBMCs or T cells enriched from blood (not recorded which). These receptors originate from a woman in her 30s who had recovered from COVID-19. Both conserved end residues are part of each CDR3. The D gene is left open where the match is weak. The size of a clone is reported for some rows only, either as once, few or many, or as a class for expanded clones.

TRBJ1-2 - - TRBV19 TGTGCCAGTAGTATAGCCCCGGGACATCATGGTGGCTACACCTTC CASSIAPGHHGGYTF
TRBJ2-7 - TRBD1 TRBV12-3/TRBV12-4 TGTGCCAGCAGTTTTGGGACAGGGACCGAGCAGTACTTC CASSFGTGTEQYF
TRBJ1-6 - - TRBV6-2/TRBV6-3 TGTGCCAGCAGTCTCCAGGGTACGGATAATTCACCCCTCCACTTT CASSLQGTDNSPLHF
TRBJ2-5 - - TRBV10-3 TGTGCCATCAGTGACGGGGTTCAAGAGACCCAGTACTTC CAISDGVQETQYF
TRBJ1-1 - TRBD1 TRBV19 TGTGCCAGTAGTATAGAGTGGGACAGGTTGGCTTTCTTT CASSIEWDRLAFF
TRBJ1-5 - - TRBV30 TGTGCCTGGAGTAAGGAGGGGTCATATTATCAGCCCCAGCATTTT CAWSKEGSYYQPQHF
TRBJ2-3 - - TRBV9 TGTGCCAGCAGCGTAGGAGGCGGGGTGCAGTATTTT CASSVGGGVQYF
TRBJ1-1 once TRBD1 TRBV19 TGTGCCAGTAGTCTACCGACAGGGAAAAACACTGAAGCTTTCTTT CASSLPTGKNTEAFF
TRBJ1-2 - TRBD1 TRBV6-2/TRBV6-3 TGTGCCAGCAGTTACGGGACAGGCCCCTATGGCTACACCTTC CASSYGTGPYGYTF
TRBJ1-2 - TRBD1 TRBV5-1 TGCGCCAGCAGACCAGGGGGCGCTGACTATGGCTACACCTTC CASRPGGADYGYTF
TRBJ1-2 - - TRBV29-1 TGCAGCGCTCGGACAGCTAACTATGGCTACACCTTC CSARTANYGYTF
TRBJ1-2 - - TRBV6-5 TGTGCCAGCAGTTACGCGGAAGCTAACTATGGCTACACCTTC CASSYAEANYGYTF